One sample yielded the 14 T cell receptor beta chains listed below, sequenced in a study of long-term antiretroviral therapy in people with HIV. Researchers report immunoSEQ v3.0 was run at survey level. Assay: immunoSEQ multiplex PCR; the TCRdb copy retains only in-frame clones and omits some. This repertoire shows 20,000 to 25,000 clones, approximately 84% found once; its top ten account for approximately 4.5%. The sample was unsorted PBMCs, taken 0.5 years after starting antiretroviral therapy. The receptors were gathered from a young man with HIV.

The chain recombines TRBV7-2 with TRBJ1-1, with unresolved D. Germline CDR1 and CDR2: SGHTA and FQGNSA. V dropped 0 bases and J dropped 4 bases, with 9 bases sitting between them. The CDR3 has 14 residues. The CDR3, as DNA: TGTGCCAGCAGCTTAGCGCGGGTTCGCACTGAAGCTTTCTTT. Amino acids: CASSLARVRTEAFF. The entire variable domain, with the rest obtained from reference TRBV7-2 and TRBJ1-1, is as follows: GAGVSQSPSNKVTEKGKDVELRCDPISGHTALYWYRQSLGQGLEFLIYFQGNSAPDKSGLPSDRFSAERTGGSVSTLTIQRTQQEDSAVYLCASSLARVRTEAFFGQGTRLTVV.

The chain recombines TRBV19 with TRBJ1-4; no definite D call. Germline lookup yields CDR1 LNHDA and CDR2 SQIVND (reference sequence). Trimming cost V 11 bases and J 13 bases, with 26 bases left between them. The CDR3 covers 14 residues. CDR3 sequence: CAREAESEVRRLFF. CDR3 bases: TGTGCCCGCGAGGCGGAGTCAGAGGTAAGACGACTGTTTTTT.

The gene calls are TRBV4-1 and TRBJ2-7; 10 nucleotides line up with TRBD2. The CDR3 contains 16 residues. The germline V gene encodes CDR1 MGHRA and CDR2 YSYEKL. The trim removed 4 bases at V and 2 bases at J, leaving 8 bases unmatched. The CDR3 reads CASSPSTSGATYEQYF. CDR3 nucleotides: TGCGCCAGCAGCCCCTCAACTAGCGGGGCTACCTACGAGCAGTACTTC.

This clone appeared a single time. J is TRBJ2-5 and V is TRBV9; D uncertain. Germline lookup yields CDR1 SGDLS and CDR2 YYNGEE. The V end was cut by 10 bases, the J end by 5 bases, with 18 bases between. The CDR3 is 13 amino acids. The CDR3 protein is CAGTTVGWETQYF. CDR3 sequence (DNA): TGTGCCGGCACGACCGTAGGGTGGGAGACCCAGTACTTC. The complete variable domain, with remaining parts taken from reference TRBV9 and TRBJ2-5, reads DSGVTQTPKHLITATGQRVTLRCSPRSGDLSVYWYQQSLDQGLQFLIQYYNGEERAKGNILERFSAQQFPDLHSELNLSSLELGDSALYFCAGTTVGWETQYFGPGTRLLVL.

The rearrangement links TRBV5-5 to TRBJ1-2; no clear D. The V gene's germline CDR1 is SGHKS and CDR2 YYEKEE (reference sequence). This CDR3 has 16 residues. Trimming removed 0 bases at V and 0 bases at J, with 12 bases between. CDR3 amino acids: CASSLVPNKPNYGYTF. The CDR3 bases are TGTGCCAGCAGCTTGGTACCCAATAAACCTAACTATGGCTACACCTTC.

V gene TRBV28 combines with J gene TRBJ1-1, with D unclear. This CDR3 region has 11 residues. Trimming left V 8 bases short and J 4 bases short, with 8 bases between. Looked up from germline, CDR1 is MDHEN and CDR2 is SYDVKM. For the CDR3, the DNA is TGTGCCAGCGGTGGAGGCACTGAAGCTTTCTTT. It is translated as CASGGGTEAFF. Full variable domain (remainder filled in from reference TRBV28 and TRBJ1-1): DVKVTQSSRYLVKRTGEKVFLECVQDMDHENMFWYRQDPGLGLRLIYFSYDVKMKEKGDIPEGYSVSREKKERFSLILESASTNQTSMYLCASGGGTEAFFGQGTRLTVV.

V gene TRBV30 combines with J gene TRBJ1-1, with TRBD1 identical over 8 bases. The junction had 7 bases not matched to a gene; V was cut back by 1 base and J by 6 bases. Per germline, CDR1 GTSNPN and CDR2 SVGIG (reference sequence). This CDR3 spans 14 amino acids. CDR3 nucleotides: TGTGCCTGGAGTGGACGGACAGGGAAGGCTGAAGCTTTCTTT. It specifies CAWSGRTGKAEAFF.

This sequence joins TRBV4-3 and TRBJ2-7, with a possible D match to TRBD2 (5 bases). The CDR3 extends over 14 amino acids. Per germline, CDR1 LGHNA and CDR2 YSLEER. With 0 bases removed from V and 2 bases from J, the gap between germline ends came to 8 bases. The DNA of the CDR3 is TGCGCCAGCAGCCAAGATCCCGGGACCTACGAGCAGTACTTC. Encoded protein: CASSQDPGTYEQYF.

The rearrangement joins TRBV10-1 to TRBJ2-7; D is undetermined. The CDR3 has 12 amino acids. The germline V gene encodes CDR1 WNHNN and CDR2 SYGVQD (reference sequence). V lost 6 bases to trimming and J lost 1 base, with 7 bases between them. The CDR3 reads CASRGVSYEQYF. CDR3 DNA: TGCGCCAGCAGGGGCGTTTCCTACGAGCAGTACTTC.

The genes are TRBV11-2 and TRBJ1-1, with D hard to call. In germline, CDR1 is SGHAT, CDR2 FQNNGV. The V end was cut by 5 bases, the J end by 11 bases, with 12 bases between. This CDR3 is built from 11 residues. The CDR3 nucleotides read TGTGCCAGCAGCCCGCAAGTTGGGGCTTTCTTT. Protein: CASSPQVGAFF.

This sequence joins TRBV11-3 and TRBJ2-7; 12 nucleotides line up with TRBD2. V gave up 5 bases and J gave up 7 bases; unmatched junction bases: 12. In germline, CDR1 is SGHNT, CDR2 YENEEA. The CDR3 sequence is 16 residues long. The CDR3 reads CASSPSGRAETGEQYF. As DNA, the CDR3 is TGTGCCAGCAGCCCTAGCGGGAGGGCGGAGACGGGGGAGCAGTACTTC.

The J gene is TRBJ2-1, the V gene TRBV29-1, with a weak D call TRBD2 (6 bases). The V gene's germline CDR1 is SQVTM and CDR2 ANQGSEA. The germline V and J ends were trimmed by 1 base and 2 bases, with 12 bases remaining between them. This CDR3 region has 15 residues. The CDR3 sequence: CSVEVWDSAYNEQFF. The CDR3 DNA reads TGCAGCGTTGAAGTTTGGGACTCCGCCTACAATGAGCAGTTCTTC.

This chain links TRBV28 with TRBJ2-7; TRBD1 is a possible D gene (5 bases). V was pared by 6 bases and J by 3 bases, with 18 bases between. Germline V gene sequence: CDR1 MDHEN, CDR2 SYDVKM. The CDR3 spans 15 residues. This CDR3 reads CASRDSGRAIYEQYF. CDR3 bases: TGTGCCAGCAGAGATTCTGGCAGGGCTATCTACGAGCAGTACTTC.

The chain links TRBV6-5 to TRBJ2-7; TRBD1 aligns across 8 bases. The J segment lost 2 bases and the V segment lost 2 bases, leaving 2 bases of the junction unmatched. Germline V gives CDR1 MNHEY, CDR2 SVGAGI. The CDR3 has 14 residues. Here the CDR3 reads CASSYRDRPYEQYF. The CDR3, as DNA: TGTGCCAGCAGTTACCGGGACAGGCCCTACGAGCAGTACTTC.